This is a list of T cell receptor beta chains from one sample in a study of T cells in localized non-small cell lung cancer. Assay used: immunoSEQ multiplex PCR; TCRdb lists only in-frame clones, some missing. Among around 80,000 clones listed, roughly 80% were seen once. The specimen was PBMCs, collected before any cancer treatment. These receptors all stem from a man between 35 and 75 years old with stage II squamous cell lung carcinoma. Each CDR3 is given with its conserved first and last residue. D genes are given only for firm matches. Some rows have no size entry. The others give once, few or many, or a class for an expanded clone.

CASSEGNPGGETQYF	TGTGCCAGCAGTGAAGGGAACCCCGGTGGGGAGACCCAGTACTTC	TRBV6-1	TRBJ2-5	-	-
CASSGGFTDTQYF	TGTGCCAGCAGCGGGGGGTTCACAGATACGCAGTATTTT	TRBV9	TRBJ2-3	-	-
CASSLATGALEKLFF	TGTGCCAGCAGCTTAGCGACAGGGGCGTTGGAAAAACTGTTTTTT	TRBV7-2	TRBJ1-4	-	TRBD1
CASSWGQGANNEQFF	TGTGCCAGCAGCTGGGGACAGGGGGCGAATAATGAGCAGTTCTTC	TRBV7-2	TRBJ2-1	-	TRBD1
CATRQGGTEAFF	TGTGCCACCCGACAGGGGGGAACTGAAGCTTTCTTT	TRBV10-3	TRBJ1-1	-	TRBD1
CASSYPGNYGYTF	TGTGCCAGCAGTTACCCGGGAAACTATGGCTACACCTTC	TRBV6-5	TRBJ1-2	-	-
CASSLVNGREQYF	TGTGCCAGCAGCTTAGTAAATGGCAGGGAGCAGTACTTC	TRBV7-2	TRBJ2-7	-	-
CASSQDGTSSYNEQFF	TGCGCCAGCAGCCAAGATGGGACTAGCTCCTACAATGAGCAGTTCTTC	TRBV4-3	TRBJ2-1	-	TRBD2
CASSIGQRAGQPQHF	TGTGCCAGTAGTATAGGACAGCGCGCGGGTCAGCCCCAGCATTTT	TRBV19	TRBJ1-5	-	-
CASSLSSGYNSPLHF	TGTGCCAGCAGCTTGAGTTCGGGGTATAATTCACCCCTCCACTTT	TRBV5-6	TRBJ1-6	-	-
CASRGLAPGTDTQYF	TGTGCCAGCAGGGGACTAGCACCCGGCACAGATACGCAGTATTTT	TRBV6-5	TRBJ2-3	few	TRBD2
CASSEAAGGRSLHF	TGTGCCAGCAGTGAAGCCGCGGGCGGCAGGTCCCTCCACTTT	TRBV6-1	TRBJ1-6	-	-
CASSVSQGHQETQYF	TGTGCCAGCAGCGTATCTCAGGGACACCAAGAGACCCAGTACTTC	TRBV9	TRBJ2-5	-	-
CASSLGHGIVYEQYF	TGTGCCAGCAGCCTGGGACACGGGATAGTCTACGAGCAGTACTTC	TRBV9	TRBJ2-7	-	-
CATSGGGSSYEQYF	TGTGCCACCAGTGGAGGGGGATCCTCCTACGAGCAGTACTTC	TRBV15	TRBJ2-7	-	-
CASSKGENSPLHF	TGTGCCAGCAGTAAGGGGGAGAATTCACCCCTCCACTTT	TRBV6-6	TRBJ1-6	once	-
CASSHTGAGANVLTF	TGTGCCAGCAGCCATACAGGGGCTGGGGCCAACGTCCTGACTTTC	TRBV7-2	TRBJ2-6	-	TRBD1
CASNNPQEANTGELFF	TGTGCCAGCAACAATCCCCAGGAAGCGAACACCGGGGAGCTGTTTTTT	TRBV7-8	TRBJ2-2	-	-
CASRPGILTGTDTQYF	TGTGCCAGCAGACCCGGCATCTTGACCGGCACAGATACGCAGTATTTT	TRBV2	TRBJ2-3	-	-
CASSDRQSFEQPQHF	TGCGCCAGCAGTGATAGACAGTCATTCGAACAGCCCCAGCATTTT	TRBV10-2	TRBJ1-5	-	-
CASSLRTSGGNYNYNEQFF	TGTGCCAGCAGTTTAAGGACTAGCGGGGGAAACTACAACTACAATGAGCAGTTCTTC	TRBV27	TRBJ2-1	-	TRBD2
CASSSLGRGPADTQYF	TGCGCCAGCAGCTCCCTGGGCAGGGGGCCCGCAGATACGCAGTATTTT	TRBV5-1	TRBJ2-3	-	TRBD1
CASSLAGQGSQTEAFF	TGTGCCAGCAGCTTGGCGGGACAGGGTAGCCAAACTGAAGCTTTCTTT	TRBV5-6	TRBJ1-1	-	TRBD1
CASSLGTLGSNQPQHF	TGCGCCAGCAGCTTGGGGACGTTGGGGAGCAATCAGCCCCAGCATTTT	TRBV5-1	TRBJ1-5	-	-
CASSTRSYEQYF	TGTGCCAGCAGTACCCGTTCCTACGAGCAGTACTTC	TRBV27	TRBJ2-7	-	-
CASRPLEWERDTQYF	TGTGCCAGCAGACCACTAGAATGGGAGCGGGATACGCAGTATTTT	TRBV28	TRBJ2-3	-	-
CASSPWNTDTQYF	TGTGCCAGCAGCCCGTGGAACACAGATACGCAGTATTTT	TRBV7-3	TRBJ2-3	-	-
CASSPPSGNTEAFF	TGTGCCAGCTCACCACCGTCTGGGAACACTGAAGCTTTCTTT	TRBV18	TRBJ1-1	-	-
CASRPAGVNQPQHF	TGTGCCAGCAGACCCGCCGGGGTCAATCAGCCCCAGCATTTT	TRBV27	TRBJ1-5	-	-
CASSLVPSYGYTF	TGTGCCAGCAGCTTGGTACCTAGCTATGGCTACACCTTC	TRBV5-4	TRBJ1-2	-	-
CASSPTRLGDSGNTIYF	TGTGCCAGCTCCCCCACCCGACTGGGGGACTCTGGAAACACCATATATTTT	TRBV18	TRBJ1-3	-	-
CASSLRPRTEAFF	TGTGCCAGCAGCTTAAGGCCGCGCACTGAAGCTTTCTTT	TRBV7-9	TRBJ1-1	-	-
CASSLGAAKNIQYF	TGTGCCAGCTCACTGGGCGCCGCCAAAAACATTCAGTACTTC	TRBV18	TRBJ2-4	-	-
CASSVVAGQGTTYTF	TGTGCCAGCAGCGTGGTCGCGGGACAGGGTACCACATACACCTTC	TRBV28	TRBJ1-2	-	TRBD1
CASSDRAGYEQYF	TGTGCCAGCAGCGACAGGGCGGGATACGAGCAGTACTTC	TRBV7-9	TRBJ2-7	-	-
CASSLALGLDTQYF	TGTGCCAGCAGCTTAGCTCTAGGACTAGATACGCAGTATTTT	TRBV7-3	TRBJ2-3	-	-
CASSSRRVEAFF	TGTGCCAGCAGTTCGCGGCGGGTTGAAGCTTTCTTT	TRBV28	TRBJ1-1	few	-
CSVEGRLNTEAFF	TGCAGCGTTGAAGGACGGTTGAACACTGAAGCTTTCTTT	TRBV29-1	TRBJ1-1	-	-
CASSAQGNEAFF	TGTGCCAGCTCCGCCCAGGGGAATGAAGCTTTCTTT	TRBV18	TRBJ1-1	-	-
CASTPWGISYEQYF	TGTGCCAGCACCCCCTGGGGGATAAGCTACGAGCAGTACTTC	TRBV5-6	TRBJ2-7	-	-
CASSLDSSYTDTQYF	TGTGCCAGCAGTCTCGACAGCTCTTACACAGATACGCAGTATTTT	TRBV6-5	TRBJ2-3	-	-
CASCFGSGETQYF	TGTGCCAGCTGTTTCGGATCGGGGGAGACCCAGTACTTC	TRBV28	TRBJ2-5	once	-
CSVAAAQETQYF	TGCAGCGTTGCAGCGGCCCAAGAGACCCAGTACTTC	TRBV29-1	TRBJ2-5	-	-
CASGTSGGDTGELFF	TGTGCCAGCGGGACTAGCGGGGGGGACACCGGGGAGCTGTTTTTT	TRBV7-9	TRBJ2-2	-	TRBD2
CASFMDRGQETQYF	TGCGCCAGCTTTATGGACAGGGGGCAAGAGACCCAGTACTTC	TRBV5-1	TRBJ2-5	-	TRBD1
CASSPSHDGTYEQYF	TGTGCCAGCAGCCCCTCCCACGACGGGACCTACGAGCAGTACTTC	TRBV11-3	TRBJ2-7	-	-
CASSVDLVGWNEQFF	TGTGCCAGCAGCGTAGATCTTGTCGGCTGGAATGAGCAGTTCTTC	TRBV9	TRBJ2-1	-	-
CASSLGAGANTGELFF	TGCGCCAGCAGCTTGGGGGCAGGGGCGAACACCGGGGAGCTGTTTTTT	TRBV5-1	TRBJ2-2	-	-
CSVADAQETQYF	TGCAGCGTCGCGGACGCCCAAGAGACCCAGTACTTC	TRBV29-1	TRBJ2-5	-	-
CASSYAENTGELFF	TGTGCCAGCAGTTACGCAGAGAACACCGGGGAGCTGTTTTTT	TRBV6-5	TRBJ2-2	-	-
CASSSQSNTGKLFF	TGTGCCAGCAGCTCCCAGTCGAATACTGGAAAACTGTTTTTT	TRBV7-9	TRBJ1-4	-	-
CASSVQGRDSPLHF	TGCGCCAGCAGCGTACAGGGAAGAGATTCACCCCTCCACTTT	TRBV5-1	TRBJ1-6	-	-